This record covers a single T cell receptor beta chain. What it binds is not known. CDR1 GTSNPN and CDR2 SVGIG come from the germline V gene (reference sequence). V lost 2 bases to trimming and J lost 5 bases; unmatched junction nucleotides: 8. CDR3 length: 14 residues. The data originate from a study of naive and memory T cell subsets. Study observations and caveats: From naive to CM, EM and EMRA, diversity decreased and Gini increased. TCR counts from RNA may reflect activation-linked expression changes.

The beta constant-region primer was an equimolar mix of two oligonucleotides covering TRBC1 and TRBC2. The ligated cDNA underwent four PCR rounds using SP2 and nested alpha and beta constant-region primers. The cDNA 3' end received a ligated single-stranded oligonucleotide carrying the SP2 primer and a 12-nucleotide UMI. TCRdb reanalysed the UMI-ligation and nested PCR reads using MiXCR and keeps one entry per CDR3 protein. The repertoire holds 120,000 or so distinct CDR3 sequences, with 35% to 40% as singletons. Four subsets defined by CD45RA and CD27 were sorted after CD3, CD4, CD8 and live/dead staining.

Input material: central memory CD4+ T cells from blood. The chain carries TRBV30 and TRBJ2-7, with 8 nucleotides matching TRBD1. The receptor comes from a human donor in good health. This CDR3 reads CAWSNTGGWDEQYF. The CDR3 DNA sequence: TGTGCCTGGAGTAACACAGGGGGGTGGGACGAGCAGTACTTC.